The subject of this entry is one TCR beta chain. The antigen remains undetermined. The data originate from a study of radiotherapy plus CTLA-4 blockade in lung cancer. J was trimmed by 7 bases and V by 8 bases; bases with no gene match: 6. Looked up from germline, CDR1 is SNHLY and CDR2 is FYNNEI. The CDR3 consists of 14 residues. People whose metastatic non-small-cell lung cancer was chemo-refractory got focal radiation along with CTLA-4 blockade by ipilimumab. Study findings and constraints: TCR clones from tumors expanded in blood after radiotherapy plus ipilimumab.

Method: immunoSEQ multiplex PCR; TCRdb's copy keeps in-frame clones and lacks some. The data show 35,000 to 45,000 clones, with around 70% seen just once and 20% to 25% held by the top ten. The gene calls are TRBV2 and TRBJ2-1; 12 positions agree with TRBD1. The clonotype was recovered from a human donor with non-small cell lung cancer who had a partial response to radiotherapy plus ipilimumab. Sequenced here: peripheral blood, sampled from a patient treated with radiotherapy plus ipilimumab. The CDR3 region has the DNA TGTGCCAGCGAGGCGGGACAGGGGGCGAATGAGCAGTTCTTC. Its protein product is CASEAGQGANEQFF.